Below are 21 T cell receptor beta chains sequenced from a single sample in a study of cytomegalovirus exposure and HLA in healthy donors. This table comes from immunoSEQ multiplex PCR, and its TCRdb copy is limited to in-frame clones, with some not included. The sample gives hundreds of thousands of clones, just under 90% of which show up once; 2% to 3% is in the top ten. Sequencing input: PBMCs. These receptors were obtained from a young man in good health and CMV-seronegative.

Here the CDR3 DNA reads TGCGCCAGCAGCCAAGATTCGACAGGGGATTCCTACGAGCAGTACTTC. Its protein product is CASSQDSTGDSYEQYF. The J gene is TRBJ2-7, the V gene TRBV4-3, with 8 bases identical to TRBD1. The CDR3 is 16 residues long. Looked up from germline, CDR1 is LGHNA and CDR2 is YSLEER. The ends lost 0 bases at V and 1 base at J; junction bases unmatched: 5.

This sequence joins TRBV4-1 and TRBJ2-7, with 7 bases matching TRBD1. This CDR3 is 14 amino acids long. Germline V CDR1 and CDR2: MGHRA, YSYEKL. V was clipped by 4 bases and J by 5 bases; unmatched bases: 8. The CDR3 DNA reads TGCGCCAGCAGCCGAGCGACAGGGTACGACGAGCAGTACTTC. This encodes CASSRATGYDEQYF.

CDR3 sequence reads: CASSGGRKYYGYTF. As DNA, the CDR3 is TGTGCCAGTAGTGGGGGCAGGAAGTACTATGGCTACACCTTC. The chain employs TRBV19 and TRBJ1-2; possibly TRBD1 for D (6 bases). Germline CDR1 is LNHDA and CDR2 is SQIVND (reference sequence). The CDR3 is made up of 14 amino acids. V was cut by 5 bases and J by 3 bases, with 13 bases left in between.

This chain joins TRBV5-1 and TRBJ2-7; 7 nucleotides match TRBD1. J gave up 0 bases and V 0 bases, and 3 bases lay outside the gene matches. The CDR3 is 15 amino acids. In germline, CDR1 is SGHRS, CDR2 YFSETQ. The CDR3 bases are TGCGCCAGCAGCTTGGGGCCAGGGGGCTCCTACGAGCAGTACTTC. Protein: CASSLGPGGSYEQYF.

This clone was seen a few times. CDR3 amino acids: CAITAWSGSVYGYTF. The CDR3 bases are TGTGCCATCACGGCCTGGAGCGGTTCGGTCTATGGCTACACCTTC. The chain links TRBV10-3 to TRBJ1-2; D is unresolved. Germline V gene lookup returns CDR1 ENHRY and CDR2 SYGVKD. The CDR3 runs to 15 residues. Trimming removed 7 bases from V and 4 bases from J, with 19 bases in between.

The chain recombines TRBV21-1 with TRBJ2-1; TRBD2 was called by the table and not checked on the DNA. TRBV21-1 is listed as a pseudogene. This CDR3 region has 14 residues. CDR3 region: CASSKDRTSGKEFF. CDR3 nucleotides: TGTGCCAGCAGCAAAGATAGGACTAGCGGGAAGGAGTTCTTC.

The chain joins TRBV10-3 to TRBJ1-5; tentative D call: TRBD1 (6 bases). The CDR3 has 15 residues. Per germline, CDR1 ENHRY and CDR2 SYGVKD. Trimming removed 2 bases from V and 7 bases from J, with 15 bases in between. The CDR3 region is CAISERVQGIQPQHF. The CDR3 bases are TGTGCCATCAGTGAGAGGGTACAGGGAATCCAGCCCCAGCATTTT.

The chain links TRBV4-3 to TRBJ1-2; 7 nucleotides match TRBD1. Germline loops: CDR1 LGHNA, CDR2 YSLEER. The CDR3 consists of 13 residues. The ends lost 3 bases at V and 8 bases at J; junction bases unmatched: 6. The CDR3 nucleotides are TGCGCCAGCAGCCAGACAGGGAGCGGAGGCTACACCTTC. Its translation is CASSQTGSGGYTF.

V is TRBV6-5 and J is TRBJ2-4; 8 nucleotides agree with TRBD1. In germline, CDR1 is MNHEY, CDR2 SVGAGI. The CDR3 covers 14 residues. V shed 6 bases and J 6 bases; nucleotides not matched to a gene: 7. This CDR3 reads CASSSGTGRNIQYF. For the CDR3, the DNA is TGTGCCAGCAGCTCCGGGACAGGAAGAAACATTCAGTACTTC.

CDR3 DNA: TGCACCAGCACCCCCCGCGGCCCTAGAGGCTACACCTTC. This gives the protein CTSTPRGPRGYTF. The chain uses TRBV1 and TRBJ1-2. TRBV1 corresponds to a pseudogene. CDR3 length equals 13 residues.

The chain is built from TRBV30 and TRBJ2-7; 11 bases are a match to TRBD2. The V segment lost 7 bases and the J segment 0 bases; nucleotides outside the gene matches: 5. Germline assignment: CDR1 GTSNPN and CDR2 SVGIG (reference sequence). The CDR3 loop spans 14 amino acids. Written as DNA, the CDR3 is TGTGCCTCGACTAGCGGGACGAGCTCCTACGAGCAGTACTTC. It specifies CASTSGTSSYEQYF.

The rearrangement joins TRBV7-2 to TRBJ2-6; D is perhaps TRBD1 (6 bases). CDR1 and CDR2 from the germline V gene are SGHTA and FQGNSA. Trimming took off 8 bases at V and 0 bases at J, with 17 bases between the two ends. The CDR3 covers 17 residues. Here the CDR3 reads CASLQGPLPSGANVLTF. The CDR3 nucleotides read TGTGCCAGCTTACAGGGCCCTCTACCCTCTGGGGCCAACGTCCTGACTTTC.

The CDR3 region is CASSPQWDSLYEQYF. Written as DNA, the CDR3 is TGTGCCAGCAGCCCCCAATGGGACAGCCTTTACGAGCAGTACTTC. The V gene is TRBV28, the J gene TRBJ2-7, with 7 bases that match TRBD1. Germline CDR1 and CDR2: MDHEN and SYDVKM. J lost 4 bases, V lost 6 bases, and 12 bases had no gene match. This CDR3 contains 15 residues.

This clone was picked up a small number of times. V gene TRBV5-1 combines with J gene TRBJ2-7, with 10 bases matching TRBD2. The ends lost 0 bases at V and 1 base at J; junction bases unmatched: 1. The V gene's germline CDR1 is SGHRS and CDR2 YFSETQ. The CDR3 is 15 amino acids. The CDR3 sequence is CASSLALAGSYEQYF. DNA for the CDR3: TGCGCCAGCAGCTTGGCACTAGCGGGATCCTACGAGCAGTACTTC. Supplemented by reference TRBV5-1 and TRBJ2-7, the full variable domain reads KAGVTQTPRYLIKTRGQQVTLSCSPISGHRSVSWYQQTPGQGLQFLFEYFSETQRNKGNFPGRFSGRQFSNSRSEMNVSTLELGDSALYLCASSLALAGSYEQYFGPGTRLTVT.

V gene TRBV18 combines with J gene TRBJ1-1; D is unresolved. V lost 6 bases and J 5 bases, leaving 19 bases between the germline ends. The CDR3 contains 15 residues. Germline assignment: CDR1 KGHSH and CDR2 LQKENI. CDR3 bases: TGTGCCAGCTCGCCTACGGGATCCGGAGGTACTGAAGCTTTCTTT. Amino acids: CASSPTGSGGTEAFF.

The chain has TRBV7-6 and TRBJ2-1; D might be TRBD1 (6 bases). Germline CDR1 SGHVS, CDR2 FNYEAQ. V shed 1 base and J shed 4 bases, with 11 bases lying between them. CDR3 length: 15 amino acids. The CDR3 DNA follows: TGTGCCAGCAGCTTAGGATCAGGGACATACAATGAGCAGTTCTTC. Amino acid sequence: CASSLGSGTYNEQFF.

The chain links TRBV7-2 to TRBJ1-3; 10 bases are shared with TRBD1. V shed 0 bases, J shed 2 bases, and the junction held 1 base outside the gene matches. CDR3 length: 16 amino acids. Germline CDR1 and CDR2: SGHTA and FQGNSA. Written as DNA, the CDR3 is TGTGCCAGCAGCTTAGCAGGGACAGGGGCTGGAAACACCATATATTTT. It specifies CASSLAGTGAGNTIYF.

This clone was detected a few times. CDR3 sequence reads: CASSPVVAGAGELFF. The CDR3 region has the DNA TGTGCCAGCTCGCCGGTTGTAGCGGGAGCCGGGGAGCTGTTTTTT. V usage is TRBV18 and J usage is TRBJ2-2, with 9 bases matching TRBD2. The trim removed 6 bases at V and 6 bases at J, leaving 8 bases unmatched. Looked up from germline, CDR1 is KGHSH and CDR2 is LQKENI. The CDR3 contains 15 residues.

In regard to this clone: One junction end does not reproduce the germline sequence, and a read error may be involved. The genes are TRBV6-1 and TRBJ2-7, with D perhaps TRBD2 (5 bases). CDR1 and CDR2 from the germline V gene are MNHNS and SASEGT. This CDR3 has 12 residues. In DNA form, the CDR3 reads TGCGGGGTTAAGGGCAAAGGCTACGAGCAGTACTTC. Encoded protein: CGVKGKGYEQYF.

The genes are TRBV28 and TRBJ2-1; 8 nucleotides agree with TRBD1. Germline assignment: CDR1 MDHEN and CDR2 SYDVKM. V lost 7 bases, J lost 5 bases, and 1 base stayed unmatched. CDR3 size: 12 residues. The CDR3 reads CASKDRDNEQFF. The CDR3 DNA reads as TGTGCCAGCAAGGACAGGGACAATGAGCAGTTCTTC.

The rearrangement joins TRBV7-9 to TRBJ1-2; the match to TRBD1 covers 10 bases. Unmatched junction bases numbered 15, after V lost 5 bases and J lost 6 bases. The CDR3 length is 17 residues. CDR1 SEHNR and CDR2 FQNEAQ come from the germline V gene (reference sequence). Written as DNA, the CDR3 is TGTGCCAGCAGCCCGAACCCAGTTAGGGACAGGGGTGATGGCTACACCTTC. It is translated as CASSPNPVRDRGDGYTF.